Ten or more counts support the clone carrying this T cell receptor beta chain. The junction and the germline gene differ at one end; a read error may be behind it. This entry belongs to a study of blood T cells in healthy people across ages. Next came a second PCR, run for about 7 to 12 cycles, which used a sample-barcoded 5' primer along with a J-beta primer mix. Researchers report that a template-switch adaptor with 12 random nucleotides tagged each cDNA molecule. Researchers report that each sample yielded at least 3 million CDR3-containing paired-end reads. MiXCR, run by TCRdb on the 5' RACE reads, gives a single entry per CDR3 protein. The sample carries about 780,000 distinct CDR3 sequences, 46% recorded once. Germline V gene lookup returns CDR1 MNHEY and CDR2 SMNVEV (reference sequence). The CDR3 sequence is 14 residues long.

The chain couples TRBV27 to TRBJ2-7, with D uncertain. Sequencing was performed on blood. This receptor was identified in a man at least 80 years old in good health. The CDR3 loop reads CASSLSHSSYEQYF. The DNA of the CDR3 is TGTGCCAGCAGCTTATCGCACAGTTCCTACGAGCAGTACTTC.